One sample yielded the 25 T cell receptor beta chains listed below, sequenced in a study of PD-1 blockade in classical Hodgkin lymphoma. Every patient was affected by relapse after autologous stem cell transplantation, while exposure to brentuximab vedotin was not uniform. Using immunoSEQ multiplex PCR, the repertoire was profiled, and TCRdb retains in-frame clones only, with some absent. This table holds 65,000 to 95,000 clones, under 90% found once. This material consisted of peripheral blood mononuclear cells (PBMCs), taken at baseline. The receptors originated from a human donor with classical Hodgkin lymphoma.

The V call is TRBV19, the J call TRBJ1-5; D is ambiguous. Germline V gene sequence: CDR1 LNHDA, CDR2 SQIVND (reference sequence). Trimming pared 1 base from V and 5 bases from J, leaving 12 bases between. The CDR3 covers 15 residues. CDR3 nucleotide sequence: TGTGCCAGTAGTATAGGGGGAGGGTTTGATCAGCCCCAGCATTTT. It is translated as CASSIGGGFDQPQHF.

The chain uses TRBV19 and TRBJ2-3, with D tentatively TRBD1 (6 bases). V dropped 3 bases and J dropped 0 bases, with 13 bases sitting between them. The CDR3 totals 16 residues. CDR1 is LNHDA and CDR2 is SQIVND in the germline V gene (reference sequence). CDR3 DNA sequence: TGTGCCAGTAGTATGAGGGGGATCCCTAGCACAGATACGCAGTATTTT. It is translated as CASSMRGIPSTDTQYF.

This clone appeared once. CDR3 amino acids: CASSFQLAGTYNEQFF. The CDR3 region has the DNA TGTGCCAGCAGCTTTCAGCTTGCGGGGACCTACAATGAGCAGTTCTTC. This chain connects TRBV5-4 to TRBJ2-1; a possible D gene is TRBD2 (6 bases). There are 16 residues in the CDR3. Germline-derived CDR1 and CDR2 are SGHNT and YYREEE (reference sequence). V lost 2 bases to trimming and J lost 2 bases, with 14 bases between them.

V and J are TRBV18 and TRBJ1-3; D gene uncertain. The CDR3 contains 15 residues. V was cut by 5 bases and J by 0 bases, with 11 bases left in between. CDR1 and CDR2 from the germline V gene are KGHSH and LQKENI. CDR3 sequence reads: CASSAPGVSGNTIYF. In DNA form, the CDR3 reads TGTGCCAGCTCAGCTCCGGGAGTCTCTGGAAACACCATATATTTT.

J is TRBJ1-1 and V is TRBV30; 7 bases are shared with TRBD1. Per the germline V gene, CDR1 is GTSNPN and CDR2 is SVGIG (reference sequence). This CDR3 is 14 amino acids long. Unmatched junction bases numbered 12, after V lost 4 bases and J lost 7 bases. The CDR3 here is CAWTIGQALHEAFF. The CDR3 nucleotides are TGTGCCTGGACCATCGGACAGGCCTTGCATGAAGCTTTCTTT. The variable domain in full, completed from reference TRBV30 and TRBJ1-1, reads SQTIHQWPATLVQPVGSPLSLECTVEGTSNPNLYWYRQAAGRGLQLLFYSVGIGQISSEVPQNLSASRPQDRQFILSSKKLLLSDSGFYLCAWTIGQALHEAFFGQGTRLTVV.

The chain is built from TRBV28 and TRBJ1-2, with D tentatively TRBD1 (5 bases). Deletions cut 1 base from V and 8 bases from J, with 14 bases between. Germline values: CDR1 MDHEN, CDR2 SYDVKM. The CDR3 consists of 14 residues. The CDR3 sequence: CASSLSNRGRGYTF. The CDR3 DNA sequence: TGTGCCAGCAGTTTATCAAACCGGGGCAGGGGCTACACCTTC.

The V call is TRBV30, the J call TRBJ1-5; 7 nucleotides line up with TRBD1. Unmatched junction bases numbered 2, after V lost 2 bases and J lost 4 bases. The CDR3 covers 13 residues. Germline V gives CDR1 GTSNPN, CDR2 SVGIG (reference sequence). CDR3 region: CAWSFRGNQPQHF. The CDR3 DNA is TGTGCCTGGAGTTTCAGGGGGAATCAGCCCCAGCATTTT. The complete variable domain, with remaining parts taken from reference TRBV30 and TRBJ1-5, reads SQTIHQWPATLVQPVGSPLSLECTVEGTSNPNLYWYRQAAGRGLQLLFYSVGIGQISSEVPQNLSASRPQDRQFILSSKKLLLSDSGFYLCAWSFRGNQPQHFGDGTRLSIL.

This chain links TRBV7-9 with TRBJ1-1, with no clear D. This CDR3 contains 16 residues. V was pared by 5 bases and J by 3 bases, with 19 bases between. The germline gives CDR1 SEHNR, CDR2 FQNEAQ (reference sequence). The CDR3 protein is CASSAPGWNLDTEAFF. In DNA form, the CDR3 reads TGTGCCAGCAGCGCTCCGGGGTGGAATTTGGACACTGAAGCTTTCTTT.

This chain connects TRBV4-1 to TRBJ2-7; 7 bases map to TRBD1. This CDR3 comprises 15 residues. V was pared by 1 base and J by 1 base, with 4 bases of the junction left unmatched. Germline lookup yields CDR1 MGHRA and CDR2 YSYEKL. The CDR3 spells CASSQVRDRSYEQYF. CDR3 bases: TGCGCCAGCAGCCAAGTGAGGGACAGATCCTACGAGCAGTACTTC.

This clone was seen only once. This chain links TRBV18 with TRBJ1-2; no clear D. The CDR3 extends over 14 amino acids. The germline V gene encodes CDR1 KGHSH and CDR2 LQKENI. The V gene lost 6 bases and the J gene lost 2 bases, with 13 bases spanning the gap. CDR3 in DNA: TGTGCCAGCTCCCCGGGCAGCAAGAACTATGGCTACACCTTC. Its translation: CASSPGSKNYGYTF.

This clone was counted a single time. This chain joins TRBV4-2 and TRBJ2-7; possibly TRBD2 for D (5 bases). Germline V gene data show CDR1 as LGHNA and CDR2 as YNFKEQ. The germline V and J ends were trimmed by 0 bases and 4 bases, with 13 bases remaining between them. The length of the CDR3 is 15 residues. CDR3 coding DNA: TGTGCCAGCAGCCAAGATTCGGACTCGGCATACGAGCAGTACTTC. Its protein product is CASSQDSDSAYEQYF.

The table lists this clone with a count of one. The gene calls are TRBV19 and TRBJ2-7; tentative D call: TRBD2 (6 bases). This CDR3 is 13 amino acids long. Germline V CDR1 and CDR2: LNHDA, SQIVND (reference sequence). V shed 3 bases and J shed 7 bases, with 13 bases lying between them. The DNA for the CDR3 is TGTGCCAGTAGTATGGGGGGACTGGGAGAGCAGTACTTC. Its protein product is CASSMGGLGEQYF.

The V gene is TRBV5-1, the J gene TRBJ2-7; D gene uncertain. Germline CDR1 SGHRS, CDR2 YFSETQ. The CDR3 is 15 amino acids. Trimming left V 0 bases short and J 3 bases short, with 13 bases between. The CDR3 nucleotides read TGCGCCAGCAGCTTGGAGGCAGGCTCACGCTACGAGCAGTACTTC. Translated, it gives CASSLEAGSRYEQYF. Filled out from reference TRBV5-1 and TRBJ2-7, the complete variable domain reads KAGVTQTPRYLIKTRGQQVTLSCSPISGHRSVSWYQQTPGQGLQFLFEYFSETQRNKGNFPGRFSGRQFSNSRSEMNVSTLELGDSALYLCASSLEAGSRYEQYFGPGTRLTVT.

The rearrangement links TRBV18 to TRBJ2-1; 16 bases line up with TRBD2. CDR1 is KGHSH and CDR2 is LQKENI in the germline V gene. The junction had 6 bases not matched to a gene; V was cut back by 3 bases and J by 7 bases. The CDR3 is 17 residues long. CDR3 nucleotide sequence: TGTGCCAGCTCACCGGGACTAGCGGGAGGGCCGGGAAATGAGCAGTTCTTC. Translated: CASSPGLAGGPGNEQFF.

This clone is a singleton in its sample. This rearrangement joins TRBV5-1 to TRBJ1-4; 10 bases align to TRBD1. J gave up 0 bases and V 5 bases, and 4 bases lay outside the gene matches. The CDR3 consists of 16 residues. Germline assignment: CDR1 SGHRS and CDR2 YFSETQ. The CDR3 DNA is TGCGCCAGCAGGACAGGGGGCATCGCAACTAATGAAAAACTGTTTTTT. It codes for CASRTGGIATNEKLFF. Filled out from reference TRBV5-1 and TRBJ1-4, the complete variable domain reads KAGVTQTPRYLIKTRGQQVTLSCSPISGHRSVSWYQQTPGQGLQFLFEYFSETQRNKGNFPGRFSGRQFSNSRSEMNVSTLELGDSALYLCASRTGGIATNEKLFFGSGTQLSVL.

The chain has TRBV7-2 and TRBJ2-1; D is perhaps TRBD2 (6 bases). This CDR3 is built from 15 residues. Trimming removed 0 bases from V and 6 bases from J, with 12 bases in between. CDR1 is SGHTA, CDR2 FQGNSA, per germline. The CDR3 coding sequence is TGTGCCAGCAGCTTAGCGCGGGGCGGGGCCAATGAGCAGTTCTTC. It yields the protein CASSLARGGANEQFF.

This rearrangement joins TRBV7-9 to TRBJ2-1; D perhaps matches TRBD2 (6 bases). The germline gives CDR1 SEHNR, CDR2 FQNEAQ (reference sequence). Between the trimmed V and J ends, which lost 0 bases and 8 bases, there was a span of 14 bases. The CDR3 length is 15 residues. The CDR3 loop reads CASSLALAEGDEQFF. The DNA for the CDR3 is TGTGCCAGCAGCTTAGCACTAGCCGAAGGGGATGAGCAGTTCTTC.

V and J are TRBV7-2 and TRBJ1-5; D uncertain. Germline V gene data show CDR1 as SGHTA and CDR2 as FQGNSA. CDR3 size: 13 residues. V gave up 4 bases and J gave up 4 bases, with 8 bases separating them. The CDR3, as DNA: TGTGCCAGCAGCTCTGAACAGAATCAGCCCCAGCATTTT. Protein: CASSSEQNQPQHF.

V usage is TRBV28 and J usage is TRBJ2-3, with D uncertain. Germline V gene lookup returns CDR1 MDHEN and CDR2 SYDVKM. V dropped 1 base and J dropped 1 base, with 12 bases sitting between them. The CDR3 spans 16 residues. The DNA for the CDR3 is TGTGCCAGCAGTTTATCGACCCCGGGTCGCACAGATACGCAGTATTTT. As protein: CASSLSTPGRTDTQYF.

The CDR3 nucleotides read TGCGCCAGCAGCCAAGTCGCAGACTCATACATTCAGTACTTC. It translates to CASSQVADSYIQYF. This chain uses TRBV4-1 with TRBJ2-4; D is uncertain. Looked up from germline, CDR1 is MGHRA and CDR2 is YSYEKL. The germline V and J ends were trimmed by 1 base and 8 bases, with 12 bases remaining between them. The CDR3 is 14 residues long.

This clone was seen just once. The chain carries TRBV7-6 and TRBJ2-1; D might be TRBD2 (6 bases). Trimming shortened V by 0 bases and J by 7 bases, and 13 bases separated the two germline ends. Germline V gene data show CDR1 as SGHVS and CDR2 as FNYEAQ. This CDR3 comprises 15 residues. CDR3 protein: CASSLAGGVGNEQFF. CDR3 in DNA: TGTGCCAGCAGCTTAGCAGGAGGGGTGGGGAATGAGCAGTTCTTC.

CDR3 loop: CASTGTSGRINTGELFF. The CDR3 DNA reads as TGTGCCAGCACCGGGACTAGCGGGAGAATTAACACCGGGGAGCTGTTTTTT. V and J are TRBV11-2 and TRBJ2-2; 14 positions match TRBD2. This CDR3 is built from 17 residues. Trimming removed 7 bases from V and 2 bases from J; junction bases left unmatched: 6. CDR1 SGHAT and CDR2 FQNNGV come from the germline V gene.

The genes are TRBV10-3 and TRBJ2-7, with 9 bases matching TRBD1. In germline, CDR1 is ENHRY, CDR2 SYGVKD. Unmatched junction bases numbered 4, after V lost 2 bases and J lost 5 bases. This CDR3 has 14 residues. The CDR3 DNA follows: TGTGCCATCAGTGAGCGGACAGGGGCCGACGAGCAGTACTTC. Translation: CAISERTGADEQYF.

This chain connects TRBV19 to TRBJ1-1; 7 bases agree with TRBD1. CDR1 is LNHDA and CDR2 is SQIVND in the germline V gene (reference sequence). J gave up 5 bases and V 10 bases, and 7 bases lay outside the gene matches. The CDR3 is 12 amino acids. In DNA form, the CDR3 reads TGTGCCACTTATCAGGGGGTGACTGAAGCTTTCTTT. Protein: CATYQGVTEAFF.

In regard to this clone: Because the CDR3 is missing its conserved closing phenylalanine or tryptophan, this is likely a read error. This sequence joins TRBV10-3 and TRBJ2-7, with 7 bases matching TRBD1. The trim removed 6 bases at V and 3 bases at J, leaving 5 bases unmatched. Germline assignment: CDR1 ENHRY and CDR2 SYGVKD. The CDR3 runs to 13 residues. The chain's CDR3 is CAIRLGQDYEQYL. The DNA of the CDR3 is TGTGCCATCAGGTTAGGACAGGACTACGAGCAGTACCTC.